The entry that follows covers one T cell receptor (beta chain) sequence. This sample was included in a study of blood T cell repertoires in COVID-19. The V and J ends lost 2 bases and 7 bases, in that order; junction bases with no gene match: 5. CDR1 and CDR2 from the germline V gene are SEHNR and FQNEAQ (reference sequence). The CDR3 covers 15 residues. This table comes from immunoSEQ multiplex PCR, and its TCRdb copy is limited to in-frame clones, with some not included. This sample has 200,000 to 300,000 clones, with approximately 84% found just once. The TCR sequence derives from a human donor in a cohort sampled during active COVID-19. V is TRBV7-9 and J is TRBJ2-2, with TRBD2 identical over 9 bases. Sequenced sample: peripheral blood. The CDR3 nucleotides read TGTGCCAGCAGCTTATCCCAGCGGGGGGTCGGGGAGCTGTTTTTT. Amino acids: CASSLSQRGVGELFF.